The clone carrying this T cell receptor beta chain was found once. Assay used: immunoSEQ multiplex PCR; TCRdb lists only in-frame clones, some missing. The sample shows roughly 38,000 clones, about 90% of them seen only once. This sample is drawn from a study of T cell changes during pregnancy in multiple sclerosis. With 0 bases clipped from V and 8 bases from J, the junction kept 15 bases outside the gene matches. The CDR3 has 18 residues. Germline V gives CDR1 LGHNA, CDR2 YNFKEQ. The rearrangement uses TRBV4-2 and TRBJ2-1; TRBD2 agrees at 8 bases. The sample in question was CD8+ T cells from peripheral blood mononuclear cells, obtained in the first trimester of pregnancy. The clonotype was recovered from a female donor with multiple sclerosis, enrolled in a pregnancy study. CDR3 sequence reads: CASSQEDSGAGPNYEQFF. DNA for the CDR3: TGTGCCAGCAGCCAAGAGGATAGCGGGGCCGGACCTAATTATGAGCAGTTCTTC.